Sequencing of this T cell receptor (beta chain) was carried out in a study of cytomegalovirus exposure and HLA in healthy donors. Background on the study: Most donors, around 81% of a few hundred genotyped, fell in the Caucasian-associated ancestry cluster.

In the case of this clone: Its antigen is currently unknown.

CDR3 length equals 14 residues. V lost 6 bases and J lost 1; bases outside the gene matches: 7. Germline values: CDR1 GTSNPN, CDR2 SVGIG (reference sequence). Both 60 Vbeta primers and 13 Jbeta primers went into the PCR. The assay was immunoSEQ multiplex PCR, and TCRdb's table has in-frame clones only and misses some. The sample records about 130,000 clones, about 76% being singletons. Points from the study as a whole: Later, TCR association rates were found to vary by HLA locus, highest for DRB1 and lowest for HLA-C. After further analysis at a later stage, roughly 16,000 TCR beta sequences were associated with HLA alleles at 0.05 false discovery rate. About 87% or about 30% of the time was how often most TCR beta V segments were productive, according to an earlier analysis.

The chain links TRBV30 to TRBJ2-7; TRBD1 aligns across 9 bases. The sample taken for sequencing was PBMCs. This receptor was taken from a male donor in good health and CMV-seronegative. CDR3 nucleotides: TGTGCCTGCACTGTGGACAGGGGTTCCTACGAGCAGTACTTC. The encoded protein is CACTVDRGSYEQYF.